The entry below gives a single T cell receptor (beta chain) sequence along with its context. Per the original methods: Using reference gene primer amplification, nucleated cell counts were estimated. Generated by immunoSEQ multiplex PCR, the TCRdb table keeps only in-frame clones and is missing some. V, J and clone size are those of that table, while D and trimming were read from the DNA. The table lists approximately 300,000 clones, approximately 85% of them singletons. V lost 2 bases to trimming and J lost 3 bases; unmatched junction nucleotides: 7. Germline V lookup: CDR1 SGHDT, CDR2 YYEEEE. This CDR3 is 15 amino acids long. The data were taken from a study of blood T cell repertoires in COVID-19. Study background: Both acute and convalescent COVID-19 samples were obtained from the United States, Italy and Spain. T cells, B-cell-depleted T cells, or PBMCs provided the cDNA or gDNA that served as material.

This chain joins TRBV5-6 and TRBJ2-7; 8 nucleotides line up with TRBD1. This receptor was taken from a woman in her thirties who had recovered from COVID-19. The sample was PBMCs or T cells enriched from blood (not recorded which). The CDR3 coding sequence is TGTGCCAGCAGCTTAACCGACAGGGGCTACTACGAGCAGTACTTC. Amino acid sequence: CASSLTDRGYYEQYF.